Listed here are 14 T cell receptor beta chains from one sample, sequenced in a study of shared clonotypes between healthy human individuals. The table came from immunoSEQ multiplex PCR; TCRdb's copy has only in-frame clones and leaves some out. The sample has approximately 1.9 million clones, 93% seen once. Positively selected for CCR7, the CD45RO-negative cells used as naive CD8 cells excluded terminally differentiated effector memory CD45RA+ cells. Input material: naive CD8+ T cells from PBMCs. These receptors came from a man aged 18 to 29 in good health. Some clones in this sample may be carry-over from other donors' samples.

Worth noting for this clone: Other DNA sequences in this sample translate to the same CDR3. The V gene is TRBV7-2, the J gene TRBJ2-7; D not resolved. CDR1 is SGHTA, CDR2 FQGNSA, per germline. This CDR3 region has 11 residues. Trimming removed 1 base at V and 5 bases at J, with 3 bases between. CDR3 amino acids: CASSLGNEQYF. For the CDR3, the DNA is TGTGCCAGCAGCTTAGGGAACGAGCAGTACTTC.

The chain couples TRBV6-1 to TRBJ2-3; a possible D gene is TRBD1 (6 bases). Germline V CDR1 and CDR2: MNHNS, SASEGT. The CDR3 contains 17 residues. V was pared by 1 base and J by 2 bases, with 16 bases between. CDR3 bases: TGTGCCAGCAGTGAAGTCGATCTACAGGGCCTCACAGATACGCAGTATTTT. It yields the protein CASSEVDLQGLTDTQYF.

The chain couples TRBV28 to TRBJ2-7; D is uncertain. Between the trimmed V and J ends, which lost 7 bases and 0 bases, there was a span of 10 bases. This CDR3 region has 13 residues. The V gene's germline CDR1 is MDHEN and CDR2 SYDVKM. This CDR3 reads CASTFYGSYEQYF. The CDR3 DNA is TGTGCCAGCACCTTTTACGGCTCCTACGAGCAGTACTTC.

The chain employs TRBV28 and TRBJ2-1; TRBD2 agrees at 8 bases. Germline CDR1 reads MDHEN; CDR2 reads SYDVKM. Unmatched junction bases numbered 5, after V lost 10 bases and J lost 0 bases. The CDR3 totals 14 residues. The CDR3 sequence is CAIGRVSSYNEQFF. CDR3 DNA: TGTGCCATCGGGAGGGTCAGCTCCTACAATGAGCAGTTCTTC.

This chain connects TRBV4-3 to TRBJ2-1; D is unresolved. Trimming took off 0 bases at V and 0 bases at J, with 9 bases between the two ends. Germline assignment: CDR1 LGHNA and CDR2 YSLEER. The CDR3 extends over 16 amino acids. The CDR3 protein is CASSQDKVSSYNEQFF. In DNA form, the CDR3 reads TGCGCCAGCAGCCAAGATAAGGTGAGCTCCTACAATGAGCAGTTCTTC.

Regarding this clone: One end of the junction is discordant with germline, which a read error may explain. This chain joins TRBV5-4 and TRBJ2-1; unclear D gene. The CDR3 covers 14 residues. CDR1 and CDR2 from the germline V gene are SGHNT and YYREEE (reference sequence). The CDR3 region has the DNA TGTGCCAGCAGATTGGGAAACTCCTACAATGAGCAGTTCTTC. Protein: CASRLGNSYNEQFF.

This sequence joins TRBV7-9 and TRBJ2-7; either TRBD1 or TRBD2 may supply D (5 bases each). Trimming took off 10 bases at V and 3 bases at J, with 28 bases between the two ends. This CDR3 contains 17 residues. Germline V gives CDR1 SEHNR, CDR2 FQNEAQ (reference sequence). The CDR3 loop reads CATEPPPGTGDYYEQYF. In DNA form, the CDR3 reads TGTGCCACCGAACCCCCCCCTGGGACGGGTGACTACTACGAGCAGTACTTC.

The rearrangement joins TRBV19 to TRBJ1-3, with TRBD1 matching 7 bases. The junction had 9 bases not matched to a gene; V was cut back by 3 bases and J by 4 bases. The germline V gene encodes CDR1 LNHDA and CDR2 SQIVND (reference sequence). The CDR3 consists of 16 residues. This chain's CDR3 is CASSIGTAASGNTIYF. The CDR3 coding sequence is TGTGCCAGTAGTATTGGGACAGCGGCCTCGGGAAACACCATATATTTT.

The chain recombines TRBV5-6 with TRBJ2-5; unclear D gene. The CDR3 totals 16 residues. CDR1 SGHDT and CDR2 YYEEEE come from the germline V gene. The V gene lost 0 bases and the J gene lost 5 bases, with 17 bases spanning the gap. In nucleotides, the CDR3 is TGTGCCAGCAGCTTGGCAAGGGCCAGAATTCTTGAGACCCAGTACTTC. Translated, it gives CASSLARARILETQYF.

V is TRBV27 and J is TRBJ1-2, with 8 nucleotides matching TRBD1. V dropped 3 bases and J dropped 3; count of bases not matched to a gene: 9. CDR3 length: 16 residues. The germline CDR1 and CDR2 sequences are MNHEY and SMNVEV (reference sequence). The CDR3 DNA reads TGTGCCAGCAGTTTGGGGCAGGGGGCTGGTCACTATGGCTACACCTTC. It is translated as CASSLGQGAGHYGYTF.

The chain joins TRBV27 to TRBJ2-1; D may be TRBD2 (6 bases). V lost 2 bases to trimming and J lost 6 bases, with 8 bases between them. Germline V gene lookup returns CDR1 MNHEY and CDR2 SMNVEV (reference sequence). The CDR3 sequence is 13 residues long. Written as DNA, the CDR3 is TGTGCCAGCAGTTTAAGGAGGGCCAATGAGCAGTTCTTC. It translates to CASSLRRANEQFF.

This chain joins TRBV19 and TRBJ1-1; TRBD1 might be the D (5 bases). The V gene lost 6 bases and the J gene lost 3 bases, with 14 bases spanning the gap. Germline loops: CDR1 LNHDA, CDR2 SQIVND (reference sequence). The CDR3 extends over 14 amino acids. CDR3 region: CASRYRDGDTEAFF. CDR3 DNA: TGTGCCAGTAGGTACCGGGACGGGGACACTGAAGCTTTCTTT.

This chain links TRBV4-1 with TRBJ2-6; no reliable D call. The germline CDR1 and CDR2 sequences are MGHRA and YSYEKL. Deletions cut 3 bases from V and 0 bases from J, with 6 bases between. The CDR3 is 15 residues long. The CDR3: CASSHALSGANVLTF. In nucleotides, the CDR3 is TGCGCCAGCAGCCATGCCCTCTCTGGGGCCAACGTCCTGACTTTC.

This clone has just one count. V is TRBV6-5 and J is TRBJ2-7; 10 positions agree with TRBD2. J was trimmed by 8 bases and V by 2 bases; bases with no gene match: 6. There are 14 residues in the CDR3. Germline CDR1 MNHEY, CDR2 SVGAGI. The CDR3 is CASSYGLAGAQQYF. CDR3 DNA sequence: TGTGCCAGCAGTTACGGCCTAGCGGGAGCCCAGCAGTACTTC.